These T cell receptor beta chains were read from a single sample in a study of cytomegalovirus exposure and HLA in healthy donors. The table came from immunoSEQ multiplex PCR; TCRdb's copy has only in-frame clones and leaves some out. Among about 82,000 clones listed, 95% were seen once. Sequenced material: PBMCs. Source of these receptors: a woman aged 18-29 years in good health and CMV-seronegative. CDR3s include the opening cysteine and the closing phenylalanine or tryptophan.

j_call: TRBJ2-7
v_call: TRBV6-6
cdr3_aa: CASSLPAGSYEQYF

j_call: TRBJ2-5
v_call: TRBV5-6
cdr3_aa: CASSWGGEGPETQYF

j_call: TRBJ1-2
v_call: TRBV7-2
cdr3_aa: CASSSGTGNYGYTF

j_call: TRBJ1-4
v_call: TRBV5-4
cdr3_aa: CASSLAGQSNEKLFF

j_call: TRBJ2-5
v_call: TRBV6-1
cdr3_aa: CASSEMLAGGPKQETQYF

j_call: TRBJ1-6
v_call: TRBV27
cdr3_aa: CASSSWTGASSSYNSPLHF

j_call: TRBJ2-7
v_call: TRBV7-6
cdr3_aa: CASSLGTTHEQYF

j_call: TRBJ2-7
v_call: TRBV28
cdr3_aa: CASSQAAYRAGGGDYEQYF

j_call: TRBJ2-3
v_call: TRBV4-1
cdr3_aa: CASSQEPGIAAQYF

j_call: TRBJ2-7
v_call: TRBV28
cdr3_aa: CASSFPTSIQSYEQYF

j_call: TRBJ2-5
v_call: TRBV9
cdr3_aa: CASSADNQETQYF

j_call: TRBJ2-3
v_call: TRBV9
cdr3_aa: CASSTGTDTQYF

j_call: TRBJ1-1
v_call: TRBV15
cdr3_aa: CATSREGGEAFF

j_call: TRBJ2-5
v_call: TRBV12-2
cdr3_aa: CASRFAGLETQYF

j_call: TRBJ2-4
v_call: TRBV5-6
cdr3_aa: CASSSDFKGGGNIQYF

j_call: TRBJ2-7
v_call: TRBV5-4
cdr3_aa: CASSLGTAEQYF

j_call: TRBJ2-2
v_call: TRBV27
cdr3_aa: CASQMREGSGELFF

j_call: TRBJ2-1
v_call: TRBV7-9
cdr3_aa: CASSSTGGAHNEQFF

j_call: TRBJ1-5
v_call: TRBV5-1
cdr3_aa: CASSLDRGWDQPQHF

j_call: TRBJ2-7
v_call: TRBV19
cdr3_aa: CASSIAGGGNYEQYF

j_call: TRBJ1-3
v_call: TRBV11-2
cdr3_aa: CASSANRARGTISGNTIYF

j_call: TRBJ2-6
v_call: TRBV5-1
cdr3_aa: CASRQGGVLGANVLTF

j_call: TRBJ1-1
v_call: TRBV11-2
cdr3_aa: CASSFERDGAFF

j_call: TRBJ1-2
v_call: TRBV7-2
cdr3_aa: CASSSRVVYTF

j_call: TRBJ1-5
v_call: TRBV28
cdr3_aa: CASSSPTGPERPQHF

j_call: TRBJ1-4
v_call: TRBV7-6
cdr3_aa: CASSSGTEPKKLFF

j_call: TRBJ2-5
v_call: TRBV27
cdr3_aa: CASSFSGRGSLTQYF

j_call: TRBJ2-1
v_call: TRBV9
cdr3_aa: CASSALAGGLGEQFF

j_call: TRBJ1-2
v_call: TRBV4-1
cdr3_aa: CASSQDMGDGYTF

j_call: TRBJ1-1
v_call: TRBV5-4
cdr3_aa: CASSLDQMQEAFF

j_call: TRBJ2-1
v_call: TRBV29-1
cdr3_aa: CSVEDETGAYNEQFF

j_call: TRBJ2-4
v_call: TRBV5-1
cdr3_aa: CASSLLASGPEDIQYF

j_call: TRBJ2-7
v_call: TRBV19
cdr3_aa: CASSMVIATVSEQYF

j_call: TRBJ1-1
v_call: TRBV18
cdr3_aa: CASSPGEGTEAFF

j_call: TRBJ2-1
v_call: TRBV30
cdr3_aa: CAWRKQGEVEQFF

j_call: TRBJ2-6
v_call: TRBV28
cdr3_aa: CASSTGSVSGANVLTF

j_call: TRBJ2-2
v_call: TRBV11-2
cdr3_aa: CASSSRMTVNTGELFF

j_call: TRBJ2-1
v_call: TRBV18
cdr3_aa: CASSPGVGSYNEQFF

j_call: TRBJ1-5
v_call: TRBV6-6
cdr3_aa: CASRDSLNQPQHF

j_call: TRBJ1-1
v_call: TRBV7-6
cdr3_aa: CASSLSWTSEAFF

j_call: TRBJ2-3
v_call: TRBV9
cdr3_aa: CASSVERSTQYF

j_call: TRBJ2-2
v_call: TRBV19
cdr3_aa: CASSVPLSGVNTGELFF